The present T cell receptor beta chain was sequenced within a study of beta chain features in type 1 diabetes (dated by TCRdb to 2017 to 2018). Turning to the overall study: No differences in mean age, gender distribution, total cell number or subset yield were found between patients and healthy donors. A total of some 110 million sorted cells were examined across all samples, and the number of cells per subset was strongly correlated with RNA yield. In the study, recently diagnosed type 1 diabetes patients and matched healthy donors were compared on the TCRB repertoires of their sorted circulating CD4+ T cell subsets. Naive and central memory subsets were obtained from all 28 donors, but regulatory and stem cell-like memory subsets were isolated from only 8 patients and 8 healthy donors. Study-wide findings and limitations: Naive, central memory and regulatory TCRB repertoires appeared to be more alike among patients than among healthy donors. Because the HLA sub-analyses included only small numbers of individuals, any influence of HLA type on TCRB rearrangement was left unresolved. Patients with type 1 diabetes made fewer insertions and deleted more nucleotides at VDJ recombination sites, implying thymic rearrangement abnormalities. In all four CD4+ subsets, TCRB CDR3 length was moderately but significantly shorter in type 1 diabetes patients. Sequencing cDNA rather than genomic DNA could over-represent highly expressing activated cells, although activation and CD3 levels did not differ between groups. Shorter templates might be favored by PCR, yet because patient and control samples were amplified and corrected together, any such skew would affect both groups equally.

On this clone: What antigen it recognizes has not been identified. Qualities for individual bases were not recorded, and no much larger clone is one base off.

After removal of 5 bases from V and 6 bases from J, the junction retains 6 bases not matched to a gene. CDR1 is given as PRHDT and CDR2 as FYEKMQ, both from the germline V gene (reference sequence). The CDR3 runs 14 residues from the cysteine to the phenylalanine. Only CDR3 DNA remains: 42 bases, in frame from the first base. All of the isolated RNA was reverse transcribed with the High Capacity cDNA Reverse Transcription Kit, so expressed TCRB transcripts were sequenced. Deep immunoSEQ sequencing was performed on naive, central memory and regulatory T cell samples, with an average of about 3.57 million total reads per sample. After sorted cells were lysed in RLT buffer, RNA was extracted with DNase-treated RNeasy Micro or Mini kits, with the choice depending on cell number. To prevent cross-contamination, each cell subset was processed individually, whereas patient and healthy donor samples were processed jointly. Using the immunoSEQ multiplex PCR, TCRB sequences were amplified from cDNA into 87-bp fragments spanning the CDR3 region. The amplicons were sequenced using the Illumina HiSeq platform. In the source study's methods: PCR bias was corrected computationally using synthetic template baselines, and reads within Hamming distance 2 were collapsed, with unmergeable singletons discarded. Reads were aligned against IMGT so that V, D and J genes, CDR3 length and insertions or deletions at six rearrangement sites could be assigned. Within each subset, clonotype counts were normalized to sorted cell number, after which true diversity and Gini coefficients were computed with the tcR R package. Repertoire sharing was quantified using the overlap coefficient calculated on TCRB nucleotide sequences. As a proxy for the pre-selection repertoire, out-of-frame TCRB sequences from naive cells were analyzed. Held by TCRdb, this immuneACCESS table contains in-frame sequences only and omits some clones. Under half of the omission traces to an unresolved V gene where checked; the cause of the rest is unknown. V and J calls and clone size are copied from that table; D and trimming were computed from the DNA. For this sample the table gives 160,000 or so clones, of which roughly 59% were detected only once. The biggest ten clones account for about 0.089% of the sample.

Each donor gave one peripheral blood draw, around 0.12 L on average, collected into heparinised tubes. Naive, central memory, regulatory and stem cell-like memory CD4+ T cells were sorted on a BD FACSAria II using a panel including CD45RO, CCR7, CD25, CD127, CD95 and CD27. All sorted populations exceeded 95% purity. PBMCs were separated immediately by Lymphoprep density gradient centrifugation and were stained directly, without being cultured. So that batch effects would be minimized, each experiment stained and sorted samples in pairs, pairing one healthy donor with one patient. Sequencing was carried out using naive CD4+ T cells from blood. This specimen's cell subset or site label, per the study, means: true naive CD4+ T cells. The receptor was derived from a man aged 25-40 years with type 1 diabetes. The V and J genes are TRBV13 and TRBJ2-7; TRBD1 lines up with 11 middle nucleotides. The sequence in DNA is TGTGCCAGCAGCGACCGGGACAGGGGGTCCGAGCAGTACTTC. This gives the protein CASSDRDRGSEQYF.